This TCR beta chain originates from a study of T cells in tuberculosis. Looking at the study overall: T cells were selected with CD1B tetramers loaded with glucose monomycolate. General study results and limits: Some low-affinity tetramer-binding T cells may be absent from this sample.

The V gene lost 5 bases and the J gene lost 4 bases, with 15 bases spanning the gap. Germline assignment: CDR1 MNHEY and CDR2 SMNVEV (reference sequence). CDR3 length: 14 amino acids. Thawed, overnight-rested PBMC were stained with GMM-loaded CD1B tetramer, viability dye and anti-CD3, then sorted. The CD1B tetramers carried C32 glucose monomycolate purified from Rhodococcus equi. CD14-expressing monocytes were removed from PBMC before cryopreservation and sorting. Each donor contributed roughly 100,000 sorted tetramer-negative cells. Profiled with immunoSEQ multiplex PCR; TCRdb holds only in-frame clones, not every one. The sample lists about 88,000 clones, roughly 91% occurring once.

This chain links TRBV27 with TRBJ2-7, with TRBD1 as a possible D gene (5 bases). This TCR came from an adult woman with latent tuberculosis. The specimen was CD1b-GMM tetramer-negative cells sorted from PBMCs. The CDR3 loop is CASSTYRLGYEQYF. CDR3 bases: TGTGCCAGCAGTACCTACAGGCTTGGGTACGAGCAGTACTTC.